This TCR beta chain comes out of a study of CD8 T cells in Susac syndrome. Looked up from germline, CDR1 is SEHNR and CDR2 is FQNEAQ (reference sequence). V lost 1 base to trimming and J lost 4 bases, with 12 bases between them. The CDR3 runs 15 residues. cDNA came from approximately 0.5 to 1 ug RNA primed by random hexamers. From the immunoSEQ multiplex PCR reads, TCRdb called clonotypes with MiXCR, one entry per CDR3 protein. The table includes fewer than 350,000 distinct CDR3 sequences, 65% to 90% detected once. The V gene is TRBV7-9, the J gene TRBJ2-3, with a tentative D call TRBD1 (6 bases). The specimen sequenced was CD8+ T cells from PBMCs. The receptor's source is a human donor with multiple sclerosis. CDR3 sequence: CASSLEPKGADTQYF. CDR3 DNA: TGTGCCAGCAGCTTAGAGCCCAAGGGGGCAGATACGCAGTATTTT.